This TCR beta chain came from a study of cytomegalovirus exposure and HLA in healthy donors. Study observations and caveats: Among TCR beta chains of equal frequency, HLA-associated ones were more clonally expanded in a later analysis.

This clone is deemed medium-sized. Its antigen remains unknown. These donors, healthy bone marrow donors, were studied. When sampled, the donors appeared nominally healthy, though they likely had unrecorded immune exposures. Germline lookup yields CDR1 LGHNA and CDR2 YSLEER. The CDR3 sequence is 14 residues long. V was trimmed by 3 bases and J by 1 base, leaving 9 bases between them. Amplification used 60 Vbeta primers and 13 Jbeta primers. TCRdb's table, derived via immunoSEQ multiplex PCR, lists solely in-frame clones and lacks some. The data hold under 150,000 clones, with roughly 79% observed a single time.

The chain joins TRBV4-3 to TRBJ1-1; maybe TRBD1 (6 bases). The sequenced sample consisted of PBMCs. The TCR sequence derives from a woman between 40 and 50 years old in good health and CMV-seronegative. Written as DNA, the CDR3 is TGCGCCAGCAGCCACTACAGGGAGAACACTGAAGCTTTCTTT. Encoded protein: CASSHYRENTEAFF.